A selection of T cell receptor beta chains follows, all from one sample in a study of CD8 T cells in Susac syndrome. MiXCR, applied by TCRdb to the immunoSEQ multiplex PCR reads, yields one record per CDR3 protein. Among 150,000 to 200,000 distinct CDR3 sequences, roughly 95% were seen once, and the ten largest hold around 0.12%. The sample taken for sequencing was CD4+ T cells from PBMCs. All receptors derive from a human donor with Susac syndrome. Each CDR3 is given with its conserved first and last residue. The D gene is left open where the match is weak. The size of a clone is reported for some rows only, either as once, few or many, or as a class for expanded clones.

- | TRBJ1-6 | - | TRBV12-3/TRBV12-4 | TGTGCCAGCAGCCGGGAAAGGAATTCACCCCTCCACTTT | CASSRERNSPLHF
- | TRBJ1-5 | - | TRBV20-1 | TGCAGTGCTAGTGCAGGGTATAGCAATCAGCCCCAGCATTTT | CSASAGYSNQPQHF
- | TRBJ1-5 | - | TRBV5-1 | TGCGCCAGCAGCGAAGAGGGGAATCAGCCCCAGCATTTT | CASSEEGNQPQHF
- | TRBJ1-5 | - | TRBV7-9 | TGTGCCAGCAGCTTCATGTTCAATCAGCCCCAGCATTTT | CASSFMFNQPQHF
TRBD1 | TRBJ2-6 | - | TRBV30 | TGTGCCTGGATAAGGGACAGGACCCCCTCAACTGGGGCCAACGTCCTGACTTTC | CAWIRDRTPSTGANVLTF
- | TRBJ1-1 | - | TRBV29-1 | TGCAGCGTTGATCAGGGAAGTTGGAACACTGAAGCTTTCTTT | CSVDQGSWNTEAFF
TRBD1 | TRBJ2-3 | - | TRBV29-1 | TGCAGCGTTGCTCTAGGACAGGGCACAGATACGCAGTATTTT | CSVALGQGTDTQYF
- | TRBJ1-5 | - | TRBV30 | TGTGCCTGGAGTGTAAGGCGGGACAAAAATCAGCCCCAGCATTTT | CAWSVRRDKNQPQHF
- | TRBJ1-2 | - | TRBV12-3/TRBV12-4 | TGTGCCAGCAGTTTAAGGGACGATGGCTACACCTTC | CASSLRDDGYTF
TRBD2 | TRBJ2-1 | - | TRBV7-2 | TGTGCCAGCAGTCGGGACTATGCTAATGAGCAGTTCTTC | CASSRDYANEQFF
- | TRBJ1-1 | - | TRBV7-2 | TGTGCCAGCAGCGCCGATCTACTCACTGAAGCTTTCTTT | CASSADLLTEAFF
TRBD1 | TRBJ1-2 | few | TRBV6-1 | TGTGCCAGCAACCAGCCACCCGGGACAGGGGGCTCTGGCTACACCTTC | CASNQPPGTGGSGYTF
TRBD1 | TRBJ2-7 | - | TRBV3-1 | TGTGCCAGCAGCCAAGGGTCCGGGACAGGGGAGCAGTACTTC | CASSQGSGTGEQYF
- | TRBJ2-7 | - | TRBV5-4 | TGTGCCAGCAGCTTGGGACGACGTCCCTTCTACGAGCAGTACTTC | CASSLGRRPFYEQYF
TRBD1 | TRBJ1-4 | - | TRBV15 | TGTGCCACCAGCTACGACAGGGCCTCCGAAAAACTGTTTTTT | CATSYDRASEKLFF
- | TRBJ1-5 | - | TRBV28 | TGTGCCAGCAGAGAGGCAGGGAGGGAGGATCAGCCCCAGCATTTT | CASREAGREDQPQHF
TRBD2 | TRBJ2-5 | - | TRBV30 | TGTGCCTGGAGCCGGGGACTAGCGGAACAAGAGACCCAGTACTTC | CAWSRGLAEQETQYF
- | TRBJ2-5 | - | TRBV5-1 | TGCGCCAGCAGCCCCCGTTCCCCCCAAGAGACCCAGTACTTC | CASSPRSPQETQYF
- | TRBJ1-5 | - | TRBV27 | TGTGCCAGCAGTTCCAGAAGACAGAGTAGCAATCAGCCCCAGCATTTT | CASSSRRQSSNQPQHF
TRBD1 | TRBJ2-3 | - | TRBV20-1 | TGCAGTGCCACTCCGGGACAGGGTAGGGATACGCAGTATTTT | CSATPGQGRDTQYF
TRBD1 | TRBJ1-2 | once | TRBV12-3/TRBV12-4 | TGTGCCAGCAGTTCCATTACAGGGGGAACCGGTGGCTACACCTTC | CASSSITGGTGGYTF
- | TRBJ2-2 | - | TRBV7-3 | TGTGCCAGCAGCTTAAACAGTCGGCACACCGGGGAGCTGTTTTTT | CASSLNSRHTGELFF
- | TRBJ1-2 | - | TRBV4-2 | TGTGCCAGCAGCCGAACAGACTATGGCTACACCTTC | CASSRTDYGYTF
- | TRBJ2-2 | - | TRBV7-9 | TGTGCCAGCAGCGTGATCCCCGGGGAGCTGTTTTTT | CASSVIPGELFF